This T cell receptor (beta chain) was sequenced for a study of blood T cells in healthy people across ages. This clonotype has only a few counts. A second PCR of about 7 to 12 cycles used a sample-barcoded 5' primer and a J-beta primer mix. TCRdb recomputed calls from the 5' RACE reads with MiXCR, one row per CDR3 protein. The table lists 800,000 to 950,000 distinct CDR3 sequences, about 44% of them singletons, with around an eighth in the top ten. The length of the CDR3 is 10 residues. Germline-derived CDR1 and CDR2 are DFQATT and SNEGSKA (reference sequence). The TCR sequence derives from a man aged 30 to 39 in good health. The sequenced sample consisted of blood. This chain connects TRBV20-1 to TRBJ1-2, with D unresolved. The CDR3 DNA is TGCAGCTCCAGTAACTATGGCTACACCTTC. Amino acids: CSSSNYGYTF.